This T cell receptor beta chain was identified in a study of cytomegalovirus exposure and HLA in healthy donors. General study results and limits: The study flagged 150 to 200 TCR beta chains as cytomegalovirus-associated. For most TCR beta V segments, an earlier analysis put the productive rate at about 90% or about 30% of the time.

As for this clone: Its antigen is as yet unknown.

PCR was performed using 60 Vbeta and 13 Jbeta primers. Using immunoSEQ multiplex PCR, the repertoire was profiled, and TCRdb retains in-frame clones only, with some absent. The sample has approximately 110,000 clones, about four fifths seen once. Healthy donors of bone marrow made up the group. Trimming took 5 bases from V and 0 from J; bases not matched to a gene: 5. This CDR3 has 15 amino acids. Germline CDR1 is SEHNR and CDR2 is FQNEAQ (reference sequence). The sample consisted of PBMCs. The chain links TRBV7-9 to TRBJ1-1; 8 bases align to TRBD1. The TCR comes from a man aged 40-55 years in good health and CMV-seronegative. CDR3 protein: CASSTGTGMNTEAFF. The CDR3 nucleotides read TGTGCCAGCAGCACCGGGACAGGTATGAACACTGAAGCTTTCTTT.